These 28 T cell receptor beta chains came from one sample sequenced in a study of blood T cell repertoires in COVID-19. Profiled with immunoSEQ multiplex PCR; TCRdb holds only in-frame clones, not every one. This table holds about 300,000 clones, 80% to 90% found once. Sample: peripheral blood. All receptors derive from a woman in her forties or fifties who had recovered from COVID-19.

The genes are TRBV15 and TRBJ2-1; 8 nucleotides match TRBD2. The CDR3 length is 16 residues. CDR1 is LNHNV and CDR2 is YYDKDF in the germline V gene (reference sequence). J was trimmed by 2 bases and V by 3 bases; bases with no gene match: 6. CDR3 amino acids: CATSRPGRGTYNEQFF. CDR3 DNA sequence: TGTGCCACCAGCAGGCCCGGGAGGGGGACCTACAATGAGCAGTTCTTC.

The chain has TRBV28 and TRBJ2-7; TRBD1 agrees at 9 bases. CDR1 is MDHEN and CDR2 is SYDVKM in the germline V gene. V lost 5 bases to trimming and J lost 5 bases; unmatched junction nucleotides: 10. The CDR3 totals 15 residues. This CDR3 is CASSIPPGQGNEQYF. The CDR3 nucleotides read TGTGCCAGCAGTATCCCTCCCGGACAGGGGAACGAGCAGTACTTC. Supplemented by reference TRBV28 and TRBJ2-7, the full variable domain reads DVKVTQSSRYLVKRTGEKVFLECVQDMDHENMFWYRQDPGLGLRLIYFSYDVKMKEKGDIPEGYSVSREKKERFSLILESASTNQTSMYLCASSIPPGQGNEQYFGPGTRLTVT.

This clone was observed a single time. V is TRBV28 and J is TRBJ2-7; maybe TRBD2 (5 bases). The germline V and J ends were trimmed by 10 bases and 4 bases, with 20 bases remaining between them. The germline V gene has CDR1 MDHEN and CDR2 SYDVKM. This CDR3 has 14 residues. CDR3: CATLSPGLSYEQYF. In DNA, the CDR3 is TGTGCCACCCTAAGCCCCGGACTCTCTTACGAGCAGTACTTC.

V is TRBV6-5 and J is TRBJ2-7; 7 bases match TRBD2. The ends lost 5 bases at V and 3 bases at J; junction bases unmatched: 7. Germline V gene lookup returns CDR1 MNHEY and CDR2 SVGAGI. The CDR3 totals 14 residues. As DNA, the CDR3 is TGTGCCAGCAGTCGGGACTACCGGATCTACGAGCAGTACTTC. Translating gives CASSRDYRIYEQYF.

The rearrangement uses TRBV7-9 and TRBJ2-7; TRBD2 might be the D (6 bases). With 5 bases removed from V and 4 bases from J, the gap between germline ends came to 15 bases. The CDR3 runs to 14 residues. CDR1 and CDR2 from the germline V gene are SEHNR and FQNEAQ (reference sequence). CDR3: CASSPVEGSYEQYF. The CDR3 DNA follows: TGTGCCAGCAGCCCGGTGGAGGGGAGTTACGAGCAGTACTTC.

This chain uses TRBV6-4 with TRBJ2-1; 8 nucleotides line up with TRBD1. Per the germline V gene, CDR1 is MRHNA and CDR2 is SNTAGT. Trimming cost V 6 bases and J 7 bases; bases outside gene matches: 8. The CDR3 consists of 14 residues. In DNA form, the CDR3 reads TGTGCCAGCAGCCTCCAGGGGGCAAGTAATGAGCAGTTCTTC. Amino acids: CASSLQGASNEQFF.

The chain joins TRBV4-1 to TRBJ2-5, with 7 bases lining up with TRBD1. CDR3 length: 15 amino acids. Germline values: CDR1 MGHRA, CDR2 YSYEKL. The J segment lost 4 bases and the V segment lost 1 base, leaving 6 bases of the junction unmatched. CDR3 nucleotide sequence: TGCGCCAGCAGCCAAGTTCCAGGGGGAACAGAGACCCAGTACTTC. Its translation is CASSQVPGGTETQYF.

The V gene is TRBV6-5, the J gene TRBJ2-1; 15 bases map to TRBD2. With V trimmed by 4 bases and J by 7 bases, 5 bases remained unmatched. Germline CDR1 and CDR2: MNHEY and SVGAGI. The CDR3 runs to 16 residues. CDR3 sequence reads: CASSSGLAGGQNEQFF. For the CDR3, the DNA is TGTGCCAGCAGTTCCGGACTAGCGGGGGGGCAAAATGAGCAGTTCTTC.

This clone was found once. The chain's CDR3 is CASSGWGPTDTQYF. In DNA form, the CDR3 reads TGTGCCAGCAGTGGATGGGGGCCCACAGATACGCAGTATTTT. The V and J genes are TRBV2 and TRBJ2-3, with TRBD1 as a possible D gene (6 bases). The CDR3 is 14 residues long. Germline V gene sequence: CDR1 SNHLY, CDR2 FYNNEI. Trimming took off 4 bases at V and 2 bases at J, with 10 bases between the two ends.

The chain carries TRBV24-1 and TRBJ2-1; D possibly corresponds to TRBD2 (5 bases). Trimming left V 7 bases short and J 9 bases short, with 12 bases between. From germline, CDR1 is KGHDR and CDR2 SFDVKD. This CDR3 is built from 12 residues. As DNA, the CDR3 is TGTGCCACCAGGCCGAGAGAGGGTGAGCAGTTCTTC. Residues: CATRPREGEQFF.

The genes are TRBV7-3 and TRBJ1-1; D is unresolved. V shed 2 bases and J shed 3 bases, with 7 bases lying between them. The CDR3 extends over 13 amino acids. Germline V lookup: CDR1 SGHTA, CDR2 FQGTGA. The DNA of the CDR3 is TGTGCCAGCAGCTTAGGACTGTACACTGAAGCTTTCTTT. Translation gives CASSLGLYTEAFF.

This clone was observed a handful of times. This chain connects TRBV7-2 to TRBJ2-7; TRBD2 matches 9 bases. Germline V gives CDR1 SGHTA, CDR2 FQGNSA. This CDR3 contains 16 residues. Trimming cost V 4 bases and J 1 base; bases outside gene matches: 8. For the CDR3, the DNA is TGTGCCAGCAGCTCGTCGTCTAGCGGGATATCCTACGAGCAGTACTTC. Translated, it gives CASSSSSSGISYEQYF.

V is TRBV6-1 and J is TRBJ2-7; TRBD1 matches at 9 bases. The CDR3 is made up of 16 amino acids. Germline loops: CDR1 MNHNS, CDR2 SASEGT. V shed 3 bases and J 2 bases; nucleotides not matched to a gene: 8. The CDR3 spells CASSDWSRTGAYEQYF. The DNA for the CDR3 is TGTGCCAGCAGTGACTGGTCCAGGACAGGGGCCTACGAGCAGTACTTC.

V usage is TRBV27 and J usage is TRBJ2-7; 8 bases line up with TRBD2. Germline V gene lookup returns CDR1 MNHEY and CDR2 SMNVEV (reference sequence). The junction had 6 bases not matched to a gene; V was cut back by 4 bases and J by 4 bases. The CDR3 consists of 14 residues. DNA for the CDR3: TGTGCCAGCAGTTCAACTAGCGGAAATTACGAGCAGTACTTC. Its protein is CASSSTSGNYEQYF.

This clone showed up just a few times. The chain is built from TRBV4-1 and TRBJ1-2, with 8 bases lining up with TRBD1. Per germline, CDR1 MGHRA and CDR2 YSYEKL. This CDR3 region has 17 residues. With 6 bases clipped from V and 4 bases from J, the junction kept 16 bases outside the gene matches. The DNA for the CDR3 is TGCGCCAGCAGAATGAACCAAAACAGGGGGTTTAGCTATGGCTACACCTTC. Amino acid sequence: CASRMNQNRGFSYGYTF.

This sequence joins TRBV5-5 and TRBJ2-1; weak D call: TRBD1 (6 bases). V was shortened by 0 bases and J by 9 bases, with 16 bases between the two germline ends. The germline V gene has CDR1 SGHKS and CDR2 YYEKEE (reference sequence). The CDR3 runs 15 residues. The CDR3 nucleotides read TGTGCCAGCAGCTTGGGATGGCACAGGGTTCGTGAGCAGTTCTTC. Translated: CASSLGWHRVREQFF.

V gene TRBV7-2 combines with J gene TRBJ2-7; 7 nucleotides agree with TRBD2. The CDR3 length is 15 residues. Germline lookup yields CDR1 SGHTA and CDR2 FQGNSA. J lost 6 bases, V lost 4 bases, and 12 bases had no gene match. CDR3 sequence (DNA): TGTGCCAGCAGCTCCAGATGGCGGGAGTTCGGCGAGCAGTACTTC. This encodes CASSSRWREFGEQYF. Using reference TRBV7-2 and TRBJ2-7 for the parts outside the CDR3, the full variable domain is GAGVSQSPSNKVTEKGKDVELRCDPISGHTALYWYRQSLGQGLEFLIYFQGNSAPDKSGLPSDRFSAERTGGSVSTLTIQRTQQEDSAVYLCASSSRWREFGEQYFGPGTRLTVT.

This clone was observed a handful of times. This rearrangement joins TRBV5-8 to TRBJ1-3; 7 bases fit TRBD1. This CDR3 has 16 amino acids. Trimming at V came to 0 bases and at J to 1 base, leaving 4 bases not matched to a gene. Germline loops: CDR1 SGHTS, CDR2 YDEGEE. The CDR3 DNA reads as TGTGCCAGCAGCTTGGCGCCAGGGGGTTCTGGAAACACCATATATTTT. It translates to CASSLAPGGSGNTIYF. Filled out from reference TRBV5-8 and TRBJ1-3, the complete variable domain reads EAGVTQSPTHLIKTRGQQATLRCSPISGHTSVYWYQQALGLGLQFLLWYDEGEERNRGNFPPRFSGRQFPNYSSELNVNALELEDSALYLCASSLAPGGSGNTIYFGEGSWLTVV.

The chain is built from TRBV7-9 and TRBJ2-1; perhaps TRBD2 as D (6 bases). The V end lost 10 bases, the J end lost 7 bases, and 20 bases lay between the germline ends. Germline CDR1 and CDR2: SEHNR and FQNEAQ (reference sequence). This CDR3 is built from 14 residues. The CDR3 region is CAKLPPNGGNEQFF. CDR3 in DNA: TGTGCCAAACTACCACCAAATGGGGGGAATGAGCAGTTCTTC.

V usage is TRBV27 and J usage is TRBJ2-7, with D perhaps matching TRBD2 (5 bases). Germline V gene sequence: CDR1 MNHEY, CDR2 SMNVEV (reference sequence). Trimming cost V 3 bases and J 3 bases, with 18 bases left between them. CDR3 size: 16 residues. CDR3 sequence: CASSFLAGRELYEQYF. In DNA form, the CDR3 reads TGTGCCAGCAGTTTCTTAGCCGGACGGGAACTCTACGAGCAGTACTTC.

There are a few counts of this clone. The rearrangement uses TRBV7-9 and TRBJ2-5; 9 bases map to TRBD1. The germline CDR1 and CDR2 sequences are SEHNR and FQNEAQ (reference sequence). The CDR3 extends over 14 amino acids. J was trimmed by 5 bases and V by 6 bases; bases with no gene match: 7. DNA for the CDR3: TGTGCCAGCAGATCGACAGGGGGGTCGGAGACCCAGTACTTC. This codes for CASRSTGGSETQYF.

The J gene is TRBJ1-2, the V gene TRBV3-1 (or the pseudogene TRBV3-2); tentatively, D is TRBD1 (5 bases). Looked up from germline, CDR1 is LGHDT and CDR2 is YNNKEL (reference sequence). Deletions cut 3 bases from V and 2 bases from J, with 16 bases between. CDR3 length equals 16 residues. The CDR3 is CASSHGSRGNNYGYTF. CDR3 sequence (DNA): TGTGCCAGCAGCCATGGTTCTCGGGGGAACAACTATGGCTACACCTTC.

The rearrangement links TRBV7-2 to TRBJ2-3, with TRBD2 matching 8 bases. Germline V lookup: CDR1 SGHTA, CDR2 FQGNSA. Trimming cost V 5 bases and J 2 bases; bases outside gene matches: 12. CDR3 size: 17 residues. As DNA, the CDR3 is TGTGCCAGCAGCCCCGCCCGGCGGGGGGACTTCACAGATACGCAGTATTTT. Translation: CASSPARRGDFTDTQYF.

At least ten counts were recorded for this clone. The J gene is TRBJ1-2, the V gene TRBV6-2 or TRBV6-3, with 9 bases identical to TRBD1. J was trimmed by 6 bases and V by 6 bases; bases with no gene match: 11. The germline gives CDR1 MNHEY, CDR2 SVGEGT. The CDR3 length is 15 residues. CDR3 sequence reads: CASRPTGGARNGYTF. CDR3 DNA sequence: TGTGCCAGCAGGCCTACAGGGGGCGCGAGGAATGGCTACACCTTC.

This clone was observed a handful of times. V is TRBV5-1 and J is TRBJ1-4, with TRBD1 matching over 9 bases. V gave up 3 bases and J gave up 6 bases; unmatched junction bases: 9. Germline V gene lookup returns CDR1 SGHRS and CDR2 YFSETQ. The CDR3 is 16 residues long. DNA of the CDR3: TGCGCCAGCAGCTCACCACAGGGGGCTGGGGATGAAAAACTGTTTTTT. This gives the protein CASSSPQGAGDEKLFF.

The rearrangement uses TRBV7-9 and TRBJ1-4; unclear D gene. There are 13 residues in the CDR3. Deletions cut 2 bases from V and 5 bases from J, with 6 bases between. Germline assignment: CDR1 SEHNR and CDR2 FQNEAQ (reference sequence). Here the CDR3 reads CASSLSGNEKLFF. CDR3 nucleotide sequence: TGTGCCAGCAGCTTATCCGGGAATGAAAAACTGTTTTTT.

The sample holds one count of this clone. V is TRBV6-5 and J is TRBJ2-5; 10 bases are a match to TRBD2. CDR1 is MNHEY, CDR2 SVGAGI, per germline. The CDR3 runs 16 residues. V lost 2 bases, J lost 4 bases, and 7 bases stayed unmatched. In DNA form, the CDR3 reads TGTGCCAGCAGTTACGGGGCTGTAGCGGGGGGAGAGACCCAGTACTTC. Its translation: CASSYGAVAGGETQYF.

The rearrangement links TRBV7-9 to TRBJ1-2, with 7 nucleotides matching TRBD1. The trim removed 8 bases at V and 5 bases at J, leaving 2 bases unmatched. This CDR3 comprises 11 residues. Germline loops: CDR1 SEHNR, CDR2 FQNEAQ (reference sequence). Written as DNA, the CDR3 is TGTGCCAGCGGGACAGTTTATGGCTACACCTTC. This translates into CASGTVYGYTF. Full variable domain (outside the CDR3, taken from reference TRBV7-9 and TRBJ1-2): DTGVSQNPRHKITKRGQNVTFRCDPISEHNRLYWYRQTLGQGPEFLTYFQNEAQLEKSRLLSDRFSAERPKGSFSTLEIQRTEQGDSAMYLCASGTVYGYTFGSGTRLTVV.